A selection of T cell receptor beta chains follows, all from one sample in a study of blood T cell repertoires in COVID-19. Measured with immunoSEQ multiplex PCR; TCRdb has only the in-frame clones, and not every one. The repertoire has about 310,000 clones, around nine tenths of them found once; the top ten carry around 9%. The sequenced material came from PBMCs or T cells enriched from blood (not recorded which). These receptors all stem from a woman aged 25 to 39 who had recovered from COVID-19. Each CDR3 is given with its conserved first and last residue. A D gene is named only where the DNA matches it firmly. A clone size is listed for some rows: how often the clone was seen (once, few, many), or a class if it is expanded.

clone size	V gene	J gene	D gene	CDR3 DNA	CDR3 protein
NA	TRBV13	TRBJ2-4	NA	TGTGCCAGCAGCTCCAGGGGGGTTAAAAACATTCAGTACTTC	CASSSRGVKNIQYF
NA	TRBV11-3	TRBJ2-3	TRBD2	TGTGCCAGCAGCTCTACGGGGGGAGATACGCAGTATTTT	CASSSTGGDTQYF
NA	TRBV27	TRBJ2-5	NA	TGTGCCAGCAGTTTACTAGACCAAGAGACCCAGTACTTC	CASSLLDQETQYF
NA	TRBV19	TRBJ2-7	NA	TGTGCCAGTAGTATCTCGCTCGGAGTACTTGCCTGGGACGAGCAGTACTTC	CASSISLGVLAWDEQYF
NA	TRBV3-1/TRBV3-2	TRBJ1-5	NA	TGTGCCAGCAGCCAATCAGAAGGTCCGGGGGGAAATCAGCCCCAGCATTTT	CASSQSEGPGGNQPQHF
NA	TRBV6-4	TRBJ2-1	NA	TGTGCCAGCAGTGACTATGGGCTTGGTGAGCAGTTCTTC	CASSDYGLGEQFF
NA	TRBV4-3	TRBJ2-5	NA	TGCGCCAGCAGCCAAGATCGGGCAGGGGCTGCCGAGACCCAGTACTTC	CASSQDRAGAAETQYF
NA	TRBV3-1/TRBV3-2	TRBJ1-5	NA	TGTGCCAGCAGCCTCGACCAGGGTGGTCAGCCCCAGCATTTT	CASSLDQGGQPQHF
NA	TRBV11-2	TRBJ2-7	NA	TGTGCCAGCAGCTTAGTTCAGGGCCTCCCGTCCTACGAGCAGTACTTC	CASSLVQGLPSYEQYF
few	TRBV11-2	TRBJ2-7	TRBD1	TGTGCCAGCAGCCTCGGGGCGACAGGGGGATACGAGCAGTACTTC	CASSLGATGGYEQYF
NA	TRBV6-5	TRBJ2-5	NA	TGTGCCAGCAGTAAGGGACGGGGGGAGACCCAGTACTTC	CASSKGRGETQYF
NA	TRBV19	TRBJ2-3	NA	TGTGCCAGTAGTATTCTTCAGGGGGGAACAGATACGCAGTATTTT	CASSILQGGTDTQYF
NA	TRBV19	TRBJ2-3	TRBD1	TGTGCCAGTAGTATCAGGACAGGGGGCACAGATACGCAGTATTTT	CASSIRTGGTDTQYF
NA	TRBV24-1	TRBJ2-3	NA	TGTGCCACCAGTGAACGTGGGGGGGATACGCAGTATTTT	CATSERGGDTQYF
NA	TRBV6-5	TRBJ2-7	NA	TGTGCCAGCAGTCAACAGGGCCGCGAGCAGTACTTC	CASSQQGREQYF
NA	TRBV6-5	TRBJ1-6	NA	TGTGCCAGCAGCGCACCGGACAGTATCAATTCACCCCTCCACTTT	CASSAPDSINSPLHF
NA	TRBV7-6	TRBJ1-1	NA	TGTGCCAGCAGCGAAATCGATTTGGAGAGCACTGAAGCTTTCTTT	CASSEIDLESTEAFF
NA	TRBV18	TRBJ2-2	TRBD2	TGTGCCAGCTCACCGTCTAGCGGGAGTTCCGGCGGGGAGCTGTTTTTT	CASSPSSGSSGGELFF
NA	TRBV11-2	TRBJ1-1	NA	TGTGCCAGCAGCTTACACTCGGGGGGGGCTGCGGCTTTCTTT	CASSLHSGGAAAFF
NA	TRBV5-1	TRBJ2-7	TRBD2	TGCGCCAGCAGCCGGCGGAGGGAGGGCTCCTACGAGCAGTACTTC	CASSRRREGSYEQYF
NA	TRBV7-8	TRBJ1-6	NA	TGTGCCAGCAGCCCTCTTGGCTCACCCCTCCACTTT	CASSPLGSPLHF
NA	TRBV6-2/TRBV6-3	TRBJ2-2	TRBD2	TGTGCCAGCAGTCCACTAGCGGGACTGAACACCGGGGAGCTGTTTTTT	CASSPLAGLNTGELFF
NA	TRBV25-1	TRBJ2-3	NA	TGTGCCAGCAGACACAGCACAGATACGCAGTATTTT	CASRHSTDTQYF
once	TRBV7-9	TRBJ1-3	NA	TGTGCCAGCAGCTTGTCAGGGATAGGTGGAAACACCATATATTTT	CASSLSGIGGNTIYF
NA	TRBV9	TRBJ1-3	NA	TGTGCCAGCAGCGTAGGCCGAGTAGGAGGAACAGGAAACACCATATATTTT	CASSVGRVGGTGNTIYF